The rows below give T cell receptor beta chains drawn from one sample of a study of blood T cell repertoires in COVID-19. Libraries were prepared by immunoSEQ multiplex PCR; TCRdb keeps only in-frame clonotypes and omits some of them. The sample lists 100,000 to 150,000 clones, less than 90% occurring once. Material for sequencing was peripheral blood. All receptors come from a man aged 55 to 69 with acute or convalescent COVID-19. Both conserved end residues are part of each CDR3. Each record gives: V gene, J gene, CDR3 protein.

v_call: TRBV15; j_call: TRBJ2-2; cdr3_aa: CATSIRGQNTGELFF
v_call: TRBV9; j_call: TRBJ2-5; cdr3_aa: CASSYGVGLPQETQYF
v_call: TRBV7-3; j_call: TRBJ2-1; cdr3_aa: CASSLRMLAGGPKINEQFF
v_call: TRBV15; j_call: TRBJ2-3; cdr3_aa: CATSRANSGSGDTQYF
v_call: TRBV11-2; j_call: TRBJ1-1; cdr3_aa: CASSLYPTMNTEAFF
v_call: TRBV9; j_call: TRBJ2-7; cdr3_aa: CASSAGGGDEQYF
v_call: TRBV2; j_call: TRBJ2-2; cdr3_aa: CASFRLAGVTGELFF
v_call: TRBV9; j_call: TRBJ1-2; cdr3_aa: CASSVDDTHYGYTF
v_call: TRBV18; j_call: TRBJ1-1; cdr3_aa: CASSPTGTGTLVGLAFF
v_call: TRBV12-3/TRBV12-4; j_call: TRBJ1-2; cdr3_aa: CASSFQNYGYTF
v_call: TRBV3-1/TRBV3-2; j_call: TRBJ1-4; cdr3_aa: CASSPLTPGTNEKLFF
v_call: TRBV30; j_call: TRBJ1-1; cdr3_aa: CAWGPGTGGNTEAFF
v_call: TRBV7-3; j_call: TRBJ1-1; cdr3_aa: CASSPDRVDTEAFF
v_call: TRBV6-5; j_call: TRBJ2-7; cdr3_aa: CASSYSFSSSYEQYF
v_call: TRBV29-1; j_call: TRBJ1-5; cdr3_aa: CSPRTGNNSNQPQHF
v_call: TRBV9; j_call: TRBJ2-1; cdr3_aa: CASSVGPGGIDEQFF
v_call: TRBV7-6; j_call: TRBJ2-2; cdr3_aa: CASSLVSGGQDTGELFF
v_call: TRBV7-9; j_call: TRBJ2-7; cdr3_aa: CASSFGPLEQYF
v_call: TRBV5-1; j_call: TRBJ1-6; cdr3_aa: CASSGRGQLGNSPLHF
v_call: TRBV7-2; j_call: TRBJ1-5; cdr3_aa: CASSSGTLWGNQPQHF
v_call: TRBV10-3; j_call: TRBJ2-7; cdr3_aa: CAIRKDRGSSYEQYF
v_call: TRBV7-9; j_call: TRBJ2-1; cdr3_aa: CASSRESSYNEQFF
v_call: TRBV19; j_call: TRBJ1-4; cdr3_aa: CASTHMTSTNEKLFF
v_call: TRBV14; j_call: TRBJ2-2; cdr3_aa: CASSQDLYRDTGELFF
v_call: TRBV19; j_call: TRBJ1-5; cdr3_aa: CASSMAAGREYQPQHF
v_call: TRBV29-1; j_call: TRBJ2-7; cdr3_aa: CSVEEAGQGYEQYF
v_call: TRBV30; j_call: TRBJ2-5; cdr3_aa: CAWAGQGGLETQYF
v_call: TRBV12-5; j_call: TRBJ1-3; cdr3_aa: CATGLGNTIYF
v_call: TRBV27; j_call: TRBJ2-6; cdr3_aa: CASSLGDSLSGANVLTF
v_call: TRBV5-1; j_call: TRBJ2-5; cdr3_aa: CASSEVLGGSGTQYF
v_call: TRBV10-1; j_call: TRBJ2-7; cdr3_aa: CASSPSPAPGQANSYEQYF
v_call: TRBV7-8; j_call: TRBJ2-5; cdr3_aa: CASSLWLAGTQETQYF
v_call: TRBV5-6; j_call: TRBJ1-2; cdr3_aa: CASSLGRGALDGYTF
v_call: TRBV5-1; j_call: TRBJ1-2; cdr3_aa: CAGREQPGTNYGYTF
v_call: TRBV19; j_call: TRBJ1-1; cdr3_aa: CASSIAGDTEAFF